These 13 T cell receptor beta chains came from one sample sequenced in a study of blood T cell repertoires in COVID-19. Some clones are missing from TCRdb's copy, which holds only in-frame ones; the method was immunoSEQ multiplex PCR. The data contain roughly 200,000 clones, more than 70% of them singletons. The source material was peripheral blood. These TCRs come from a person aged 65 to 79 with COVID-19, enrolled during active disease.

The chain recombines TRBV5-1 with TRBJ2-5; 8 bases map to TRBD2. Germline V gene lookup returns CDR1 SGHRS and CDR2 YFSETQ. The V gene end was trimmed by 1 base and the J gene end by 2 bases; junction bases not matched to a gene: 4. The CDR3 contains 15 residues. In DNA, the CDR3 is TGCGCCAGCAGCTTGTCGGGGGGGCCGCAAGAGACCCAGTACTTC. Amino acid sequence: CASSLSGGPQETQYF.

The chain employs TRBV7-2 and TRBJ2-7, with 9 bases that match TRBD1. The CDR3 totals 15 residues. Germline CDR1 SGHTA, CDR2 FQGNSA. V trimming: 5 bases; J trimming: 3 bases; junction bases outside the gene matches: 8. The CDR3 here is CASSPRTGEIYEQYF. Written as DNA, the CDR3 is TGTGCCAGCAGCCCCAGGACAGGGGAGATCTACGAGCAGTACTTC.

This clone has a handful of counts. The gene calls are TRBV27 and TRBJ2-3; a possible D gene is TRBD1 (5 bases). The CDR3 has 16 residues. Germline V gene data show CDR1 as MNHEY and CDR2 as SMNVEV (reference sequence). V was clipped by 1 base and J by 4 bases, with 15 bases between them. CDR3 bases: TGTGCCAGCAGTTTATTGCCAGGGTCGGTGGCAGATACGCAGTATTTT. This gives the protein CASSLLPGSVADTQYF.

This clone was seen a single time. This chain connects TRBV5-4 to TRBJ1-6; no definite D call. CDR1 and CDR2 (germline): SGHNT, YYREEE (reference sequence). V lost 1 base to trimming and J lost 4 bases, with 3 bases between them. This CDR3 has 13 amino acids. The DNA for the CDR3 is TGTGCCAGCAGCTTGTATTATAATTCACCCCTCCACTTT. It codes for CASSLYYNSPLHF.

The chain is built from TRBV2 and TRBJ2-3, with TRBD1 as a possible D gene (6 bases). The germline V and J ends were trimmed by 10 bases and 3 bases, with 14 bases remaining between them. The germline V gene encodes CDR1 SNHLY and CDR2 FYNNEI. The CDR3 covers 13 residues. For the CDR3, the DNA is TGTGCCACCCGGACAGCTTGGACAGATACGCAGTATTTT. Translation: CATRTAWTDTQYF. Combining the CDR3 with reference TRBV2 and TRBJ2-3 gives the whole variable domain EPEVTQTPSHQVTQMGQEVILRCVPISNHLYFYWYRQILGQKVEFLVSFYNNEISEKSEIFDDQFSVERPDGSNFTLKIRSTKLEDSAMYFCATRTAWTDTQYFGPGTRLTVL.

The chain combines TRBV18 with TRBJ2-7; tentative D call: TRBD2 (7 bases). The V and J ends lost 3 bases and 0 bases respectively, with 18 bases between them. The CDR3 loop spans 17 amino acids. Germline loops: CDR1 KGHSH, CDR2 LQKENI. CDR3 loop: CASSPEGRGAHSYEQYF. For the CDR3, the DNA is TGTGCCAGCTCACCGGAGGGACGGGGGGCCCACTCCTACGAGCAGTACTTC.

CDR3 in DNA: TGTGCCAGCAGCTCCAGGGAGCAGTTCTTC. Amino acid sequence: CASSSREQFF. This rearrangement joins TRBV7-9 to TRBJ2-1; unclear D gene. V lost 4 bases, J lost 10 bases, and 5 bases lay in between. The CDR3 totals 10 residues. Per the germline V gene, CDR1 is SEHNR and CDR2 is FQNEAQ (reference sequence).

The chain employs TRBV14 and TRBJ1-1, with D perhaps TRBD1 (6 bases). Germline CDR1 reads SGHDN; CDR2 reads FVKESK. V shed 4 bases and J shed 1 base, with 13 bases lying between them. The CDR3 extends over 15 amino acids. The CDR3 DNA sequence: TGTGCCAGCAGCCCACAGACAGGCCAGAACACTGAAGCTTTCTTT. Amino acid sequence: CASSPQTGQNTEAFF.

V is TRBV5-1 and J is TRBJ1-2, with D uncertain. V was pared by 0 bases and J by 2 bases, with 8 bases between. Germline V gene lookup returns CDR1 SGHRS and CDR2 YFSETQ. CDR3 length: 14 residues. The CDR3 region is CASSLELPNYGYTF. CDR3 coding DNA: TGCGCCAGCAGCTTGGAACTGCCAAACTATGGCTACACCTTC.

V usage is TRBV5-1 and J usage is TRBJ1-3, with 7 positions matching TRBD1. The trim removed 0 bases at V and 0 bases at J, leaving 12 bases unmatched. The CDR3 has 19 residues. Germline V gene data show CDR1 as SGHRS and CDR2 as YFSETQ. The CDR3 DNA sequence: TGCGCCAGCAGCTTGGGGGGAAACAGGGGACCTTTCTCTGGAAACACCATATATTTT. Its translation: CASSLGGNRGPFSGNTIYF. Full variable domain (remainder filled in from reference TRBV5-1 and TRBJ1-3): KAGVTQTPRYLIKTRGQQVTLSCSPISGHRSVSWYQQTPGQGLQFLFEYFSETQRNKGNFPGRFSGRQFSNSRSEMNVSTLELGDSALYLCASSLGGNRGPFSGNTIYFGEGSWLTVV.

V usage is TRBV7-9 and J usage is TRBJ2-7, with TRBD1 identical over 10 bases. The germline CDR1 and CDR2 sequences are SEHNR and FQNEAQ (reference sequence). After removal of 2 bases from V and 8 bases from J, the junction contained 12 bases not matched to a gene. The CDR3 extends over 16 amino acids. The CDR3 nucleotides are TGTGCCAGCAGCTTATCTCCGGGACAGGGGCTGCTCAAGCAGTACTTC. As protein: CASSLSPGQGLLKQYF.

V and J are TRBV6-1 and TRBJ2-7; 7 bases map to TRBD1. In germline, CDR1 is MNHNS, CDR2 SASEGT. J was trimmed by 1 base and V by 3 bases; bases with no gene match: 6. The CDR3 consists of 15 residues. CDR3 amino acids: CASSEKQGLSYEQYF. In DNA form, the CDR3 reads TGTGCCAGCAGTGAGAAACAGGGGTTGTCCTACGAGCAGTACTTC.

The J gene is TRBJ2-1, the V gene TRBV13; D uncertain. With 5 bases removed from V and 10 bases from J, the gap between germline ends came to 12 bases. The germline gives CDR1 PRHDT, CDR2 FYEKMQ (reference sequence). The CDR3 has 12 amino acids. CDR3 loop: CASSTRGAEQFF. CDR3 DNA sequence: TGTGCCAGCAGCACCCGAGGCGCGGAGCAGTTCTTC.